A selection of T cell receptor beta chains follows, all from one sample in a study of identical twins. Via MiXCR, TCRdb re-called the 5' RACE reads, giving one row per CDR3 protein. In the table there are 500,000 to 550,000 distinct CDR3 sequences, under 25% of which are singletons. These data are also associated with another study on T cells expressing NK-cell markers.

Sequencing used CD4+ T cells sorted from blood. The receptors come from a woman aged 18-29 years in good health. Each CDR3 is given with its conserved first and last residue. The D gene is left open where the match is weak. The listing skips clone size in some rows; elsewhere it reads once, few, many or a size class.

>NA|NA|TRBJ1-4|TRBV4-3
CASSQGKWSEKLFF
TGCGCCAGCAGCCAAGGGAAGTGGTCGGAAAAACTGTTTTTT
>NA|NA|TRBJ1-5|TRBV7-9
CASSFGHGNQPQHF
TGTGCCAGCAGCTTTGGTCATGGCAATCAGCCCCAGCATTTT
>NA|NA|TRBJ1-1|TRBV18
CASSPSVQANTEAFF
TGTGCCAGCTCACCGTCTGTACAGGCTAACACTGAAGCTTTCTTT
>NA|NA|TRBJ2-2|TRBV18
CASSASGVPNTGELFF
TGTGCCAGCTCGGCCTCGGGGGTTCCGAACACCGGGGAGCTGTTTTTT
>few|TRBD1|TRBJ1-1|TRBV6-5
CASSYVYRGNTEAFF
TGTGCCAGCAGTTACGTATACAGGGGCAACACTGAAGCTTTCTTT
>NA|NA|TRBJ2-7|TRBV15
CATSRDVERNFLSPRYYEQYF
TGTGCCACCAGCAGAGACGTTGAGAGAAATTTTCTGTCCCCTCGGTACTACGAGCAGTACTTC
>NA|TRBD1|TRBJ1-4|TRBV6-6
CASTLDRVSKLFF
TGTGCCAGCACCCTGGACAGGGTTTCAAAACTGTTTTTT
>NA|NA|TRBJ2-2|TRBV5-1
CASSLEGSQNTGELFF
TGCGCCAGCAGCTTGGAGGGATCTCAGAACACCGGGGAGCTGTTTTTT
>few|NA|TRBJ1-1|TRBV20-1
CSARGLMAVTTEAFF
TGCAGTGCTAGAGGACTGATGGCGGTGACAACCGAAGCTTTCTTT
>once|TRBD1|TRBJ2-5|TRBV4-3
CASSQGRDRGRGETQYF
TGCGCCAGCAGCCAGGGACGGGACAGGGGGCGAGGCGAGACCCAGTACTTC
>many|NA|TRBJ1-5|TRBV12-3/TRBV12-4
CASSGGRQPQHF
TGTGCCAGCTCCGGGGGGCGGCAGCCCCAGCATTTT
>few|NA|TRBJ2-5|TRBV25-1
CASSELRKSQETQYF
TGTGCCAGCAGTGAATTAAGAAAATCCCAAGAGACCCAGTACTTC
>NA|TRBD2|TRBJ2-7|TRBV28
CASRYAGGLNSYEQYF
TGTGCCAGCAGGTATGCGGGAGGCCTCAACTCCTACGAGCAGTACTTC
>few|NA|TRBJ2-3|TRBV6-6
CASTPLGTDTQYF
TGTGCCAGCACCCCCTTAGGCACAGATACGCAGTATTTT
>few|TRBD1|TRBJ2-7|TRBV29-1
CSVAGQGFSYEQYF
TGCAGCGTTGCCGGACAGGGGTTTTCCTACGAGCAGTACTTC
>NA|NA|TRBJ2-5|TRBV29-1
CSVRDGEETQYF
TGCAGCGTTAGGGACGGTGAAGAGACCCAGTACTTC
>NA|NA|TRBJ2-1|TRBV5-1
CASSRDVGPHNEQFF
TGCGCCAGCAGCAGAGATGTGGGGCCTCACAATGAGCAGTTCTTC
>few|NA|TRBJ2-1|TRBV6-1
CAVGYGGPEQFF
TGTGCCGTCGGCTACGGGGGGCCTGAGCAGTTCTTC
>once|NA|TRBJ2-5|TRBV6-2/TRBV6-3
CASSPRKETQYF
TGTGCCAGCAGTCCCAGGAAAGAGACCCAGTACTTC
>NA|TRBD2|TRBJ2-1|TRBV20-1
CSARDPGGSSYNEQFF
TGCAGTGCTAGAGATCCGGGAGGGAGCTCCTACAATGAGCAGTTCTTC
>few|NA|TRBJ1-2|TRBV21-1
CASSKAGSYGYTF
TGTGCCAGCAGCAAAGCCGGAAGCTATGGCTACACCTTC
>few|NA|TRBJ2-1|TRBV29-1
CSVARGIGDEQFF
TGCAGCGTTGCCCGGGGGATAGGGGATGAGCAGTTCTTC
>NA|TRBD1|TRBJ2-7|TRBV18
CASSHRGQEQYF
TGTGCCAGCTCACACCGGGGACAGGAGCAGTACTTC
>NA|NA|TRBJ1-3|TRBV28
CASSSQGGNTIYF
TGTGCCAGCAGTTCCCAGGGGGGAAACACCATATATTTT
>many|NA|TRBJ1-6|TRBV20-1
CSAPKQGEGTPLHF
TGCAGTGCTCCTAAACAGGGTGAAGGGACACCCCTCCACTTT
>NA|NA|TRBJ2-5|TRBV11-2
CASSLRTIGETQYF
TGTGCCAGCAGCCTAAGGACAATTGGGGAGACCCAGTACTTC
>NA|TRBD2|TRBJ2-7|TRBV29-1
CSVVNLAGGTYEQYF
TGCAGCGTTGTCAACCTAGCGGGAGGAACTTACGAGCAGTACTTC
>NA|NA|TRBJ2-1|TRBV24-1
CATSENGGGGSYNEQFF
TGTGCCACCAGTGAGAATGGGGGGGGCGGCTCCTACAATGAGCAGTTCTTC
>NA|TRBD1|TRBJ1-1|TRBV9
CASSPRGQVNTEAFF
TGTGCCAGCAGCCCGAGGGGACAGGTGAACACTGAAGCTTTCTTT
>few|NA|TRBJ1-1|TRBV15
CATGYGATEAFF
TGTGCCACCGGCTATGGGGCCACTGAAGCTTTCTTT
>few|TRBD2|TRBJ2-3|TRBV7-2
CASSNGRTDTQYF
TGTGCCAGCAGCAACGGGAGGACAGATACGCAGTATTTT
>NA|NA|TRBJ2-1|TRBV7-3
CASSWQRGTSYNEQFF
TGTGCCAGCTCCTGGCAGAGGGGAACGTCCTACAATGAGCAGTTCTTC
>few|NA|TRBJ2-1|TRBV18
CASSLREARDEQFF
TGTGCCAGCTCACTTCGAGAGGCCCGGGATGAGCAGTTCTTC
>few|NA|TRBJ2-2|TRBV12-3/TRBV12-4
CASSKRGTINTGELFF
TGTGCCAGCAGTAAGAGGGGGACTATAAACACCGGGGAGCTGTTTTTT
>NA|NA|TRBJ2-1|TRBV5-1
CASSGQGGSLNEQFF
TGCGCCAGCAGCGGGCAAGGGGGGAGCTTAAATGAGCAGTTCTTC
>NA|TRBD2|TRBJ2-5|TRBV20-1
CSAMTSGRQETQYF
TGCAGTGCTATGACTAGCGGAAGACAAGAGACCCAGTACTTC
>few|NA|TRBJ2-7|TRBV20-1
CSANWGQGEQYF
TGCAGTGCTAATTGGGGGCAAGGCGAGCAGTACTTC
>NA|NA|TRBJ1-1|TRBV20-1
CSARDSSSGDTEAFF
TGCAGTGCTAGAGATTCTAGCTCAGGGGACACTGAAGCTTTCTTT
>few|TRBD1|TRBJ2-7|TRBV10-3
CAISGWDRGQYF
TGTGCCATCAGTGGATGGGACAGGGGGCAGTACTTC
>few|NA|TRBJ1-2|TRBV27
CASSPRSYNHGYTF
TGTGCCAGCAGTCCCCGAAGTTACAATCATGGCTACACCTTC
>NA|NA|TRBJ2-4|TRBV6-1
CASSPSDGKNIQYF
TGTGCCAGCAGTCCCAGCGACGGCAAAAACATTCAGTACTTC
>NA|TRBD2|TRBJ2-1|TRBV7-2
CASRQASGRSNEQFF
TGTGCCAGCAGACAGGCCAGCGGGAGGTCGAATGAGCAGTTCTTC
>NA|NA|TRBJ2-7|TRBV11-1
CASSLAESPSEQYF
TGTGCCAGCAGCTTAGCTGAAAGTCCCTCCGAGCAGTACTTC
>NA|TRBD2|TRBJ2-3|TRBV12-3/TRBV12-4
CASSPRLAGKTDTQYF
TGTGCCAGCAGCCCGCGACTAGCGGGGAAGACAGATACGCAGTATTTT
>few|TRBD2|TRBJ2-3|TRBV11-1
CASSLGPSGYYRTDTQYF
TGTGCCAGCAGCTTAGGGCCTAGCGGGTATTATCGCACAGATACGCAGTATTTT
>NA|NA|TRBJ1-1|TRBV5-1
CASVEGPDNTEAFF
TGCGCCAGCGTAGAAGGGCCGGATAACACTGAAGCTTTCTTT
>few|TRBD2|TRBJ2-1|TRBV10-3
CAITSHYPAGGYNEQFF
TGTGCCATAACCTCCCACTATCCAGCGGGAGGATACAATGAGCAGTTCTTC
>many|TRBD2|TRBJ2-3|TRBV12-3/TRBV12-4
CASSSLTSGVGYF
TGTGCCAGCAGTTCCCTGACCAGCGGGGTGGGGTATTTT
>few|TRBD1|TRBJ2-1|TRBV7-9
CASSPGQVWNEQFF
TGTGCCAGCAGCCCCGGACAGGTTTGGAATGAGCAGTTCTTC
>NA|TRBD1|TRBJ1-2|TRBV20-1
CSATRGTGVGYGYTF
TGCAGTGCTACTCGTGGTACAGGGGTAGGGTATGGCTACACCTTC